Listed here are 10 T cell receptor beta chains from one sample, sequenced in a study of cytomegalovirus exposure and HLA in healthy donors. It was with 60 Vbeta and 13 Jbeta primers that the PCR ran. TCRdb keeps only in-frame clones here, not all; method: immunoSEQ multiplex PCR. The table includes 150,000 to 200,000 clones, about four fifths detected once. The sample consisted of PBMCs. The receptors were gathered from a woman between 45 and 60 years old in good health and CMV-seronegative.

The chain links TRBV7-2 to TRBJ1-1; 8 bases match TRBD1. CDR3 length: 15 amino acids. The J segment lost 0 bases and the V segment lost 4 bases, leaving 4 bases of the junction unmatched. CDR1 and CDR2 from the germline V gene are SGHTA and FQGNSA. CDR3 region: CASSSQGAMNTEAFF. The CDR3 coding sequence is TGTGCCAGCAGCTCCCAGGGGGCGATGAACACTGAAGCTTTCTTT.

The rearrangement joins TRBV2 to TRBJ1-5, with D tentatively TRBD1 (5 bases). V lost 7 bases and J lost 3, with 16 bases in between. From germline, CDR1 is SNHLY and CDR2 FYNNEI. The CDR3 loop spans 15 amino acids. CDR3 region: CASTEVPDNNQPQHF. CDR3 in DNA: TGTGCCAGCACTGAGGTCCCGGACAACAATCAGCCCCAGCATTTT.

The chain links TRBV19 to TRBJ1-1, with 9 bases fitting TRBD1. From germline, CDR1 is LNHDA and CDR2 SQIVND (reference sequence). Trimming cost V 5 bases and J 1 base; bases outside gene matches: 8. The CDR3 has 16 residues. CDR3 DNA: TGTGCCAGTAGTCCCTGGGACAGGGCGCCGAACACTGAAGCTTTCTTT. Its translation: CASSPWDRAPNTEAFF.

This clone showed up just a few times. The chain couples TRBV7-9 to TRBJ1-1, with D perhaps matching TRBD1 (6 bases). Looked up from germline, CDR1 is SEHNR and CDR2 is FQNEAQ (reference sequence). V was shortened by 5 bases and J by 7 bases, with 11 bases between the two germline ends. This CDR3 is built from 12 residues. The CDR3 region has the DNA TGTGCCAGCAGCCCGACAGGAGTTGAAGCTTTCTTT. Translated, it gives CASSPTGVEAFF.

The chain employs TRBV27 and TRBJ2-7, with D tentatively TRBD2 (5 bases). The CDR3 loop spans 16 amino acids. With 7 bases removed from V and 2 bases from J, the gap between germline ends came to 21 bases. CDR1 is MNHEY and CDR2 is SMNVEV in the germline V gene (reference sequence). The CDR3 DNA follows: TGTGCCAGCAATGGTGCCTCGAGGAGCGGTCCCTACGAGCAGTACTTC. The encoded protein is CASNGASRSGPYEQYF.

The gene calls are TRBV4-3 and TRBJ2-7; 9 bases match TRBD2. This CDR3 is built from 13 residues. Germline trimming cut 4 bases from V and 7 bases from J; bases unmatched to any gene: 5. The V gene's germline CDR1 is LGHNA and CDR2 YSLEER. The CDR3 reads CASSRGGREEQYF. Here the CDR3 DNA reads TGCGCCAGCAGCCGTGGCGGGAGGGAAGAGCAGTACTTC.

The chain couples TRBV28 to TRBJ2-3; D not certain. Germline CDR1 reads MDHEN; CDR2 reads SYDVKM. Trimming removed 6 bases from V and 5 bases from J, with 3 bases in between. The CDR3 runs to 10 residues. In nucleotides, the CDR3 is TGTGCCAGCAGCGTAGATACGCAGTATTTT. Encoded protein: CASSVDTQYF.

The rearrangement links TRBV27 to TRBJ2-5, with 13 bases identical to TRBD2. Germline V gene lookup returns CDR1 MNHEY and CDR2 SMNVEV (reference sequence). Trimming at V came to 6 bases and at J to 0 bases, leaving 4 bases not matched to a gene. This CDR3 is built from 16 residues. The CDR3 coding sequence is TGTGCCAGCAGCGACGGGACTAGCGGGAACCAAGAGACCCAGTACTTC. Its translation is CASSDGTSGNQETQYF.

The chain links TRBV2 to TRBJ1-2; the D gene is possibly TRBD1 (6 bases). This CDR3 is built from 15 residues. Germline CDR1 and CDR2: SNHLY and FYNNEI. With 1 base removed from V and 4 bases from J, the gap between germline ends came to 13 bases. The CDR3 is CASSEGGQGGYGYTF. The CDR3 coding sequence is TGTGCCAGCAGTGAAGGGGGGCAGGGCGGCTATGGCTACACCTTC. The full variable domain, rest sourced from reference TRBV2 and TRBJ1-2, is EPEVTQTPSHQVTQMGQEVILRCVPISNHLYFYWYRQILGQKVEFLVSFYNNEISEKSEIFDDQFSVERPDGSNFTLKIRSTKLEDSAMYFCASSEGGQGGYGYTFGSGTRLTVV.

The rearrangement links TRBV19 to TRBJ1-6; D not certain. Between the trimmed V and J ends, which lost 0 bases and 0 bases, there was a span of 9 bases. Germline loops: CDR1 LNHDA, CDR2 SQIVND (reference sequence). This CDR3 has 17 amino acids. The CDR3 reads CASSIDHGSSYNSPLHF. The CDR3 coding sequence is TGTGCCAGTAGTATAGATCATGGGAGCTCCTATAATTCACCCCTCCACTTT. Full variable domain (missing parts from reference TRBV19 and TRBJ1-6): DGGITQSPKYLFRKEGQNVTLSCEQNLNHDAMYWYRQDPGQGLRLIYYSQIVNDFQKGDIAEGYSVSREKKESFPLTVTSAQKNPTAFYLCASSIDHGSSYNSPLHFGNGTRLTVT.